This TCR beta chain stems from a study of human T cells and chemical hapten exposure. In the study overall: Patch tests of 0.01% DPC on the upper back were read at 6 days. The study, taken as a whole, reports: Versus controls, significantly more large CDR3 similarity clusters arose from expanded TCRs. Donor immune responses may differ from healthy people's, since all donors had alopecia.

This clonotype was counted many times. The antigen remains undetermined. V gave up 3 bases and J gave up 0 bases; unmatched junction bases: 5. This CDR3 is 18 amino acids long. Germline CDR1 reads SGHRS; CDR2 reads YFSETQ. Library preparation tagged each individual cDNA molecule with a unique molecular identifier. One entry per CDR3 protein results from TCRdb running MiXCR on the RACE reads. Altogether 35,000 to 50,000 distinct CDR3 sequences are present, over 9.5% being singletons, with the ten largest covering about 6.5%. The time point was: pre-sensitization, week 0. As to treatment: therapeutic diphenylcyclopropenone sensitization with weekly scalp DPC.

This TCR came from a young man with alopecia areata. Some clones in this sample may be carry-over from other donors' samples. The source was whole blood, collected in connection with sensitization to the hapten diphenylcyclopropenone (DPC). The rearrangement links TRBV5-1 to TRBJ2-3; TRBD2 matches 15 bases. The DNA for the CDR3 is TGCGCCAGCAGCTCGGGACTAGCGGGGGGAGCTAGCACAGATACGCAGTATTTT. This encodes CASSSGLAGGASTDTQYF.